Listed here are 6 T cell receptor beta chains from one sample, sequenced in a study of beta chain features in type 1 diabetes. Every bit of the isolated RNA underwent reverse transcription, so sequencing read expressed TCRB transcripts. The method was immunoSEQ multiplex PCR; TCRdb's version includes in-frame clones alone and lacks a portion of them. The sample has 300,000 to 450,000 clones, around 12% seen once. The material sequenced was naive CD4+ T cells from blood. The receptor source for this set is a man between 18 and 35 years old in good health.

This chain links TRBV5-1 with TRBJ2-1, with TRBD2 as a possible D gene (6 bases). V dropped 2 bases and J dropped 0 bases, with 12 bases sitting between them. The CDR3 consists of 16 residues. Germline CDR1 SGHRS, CDR2 YFSETQ. The DNA of the CDR3 is TGCGCCAGCAGCTTTTTGTTGGGAGGCTCCTACAATGAGCAGTTCTTC. Its protein product is CASSFLLGGSYNEQFF.

The table lists this clone with a few counts. The J gene is TRBJ1-1, the V gene TRBV6-5; TRBD1 agrees at 7 bases. Per germline, CDR1 MNHEY and CDR2 SVGAGI. This CDR3 contains 14 residues. Trimming took 2 bases from V and 5 from J; bases not matched to a gene: 5. The CDR3 coding sequence is TGTGCCAGCAGTTACGATGACAGGGATACTGAAGCTTTCTTT. Protein product: CASSYDDRDTEAFF.

This clone turned up a few times. V and J are TRBV7-2 and TRBJ2-1; 8 bases fit TRBD2. Germline assignment: CDR1 SGHTA and CDR2 FQGNSA. Unmatched junction bases numbered 5, after V lost 3 bases and J lost 7 bases. The CDR3 consists of 14 residues. CDR3 nucleotides: TGTGCCAGCAGCTTTACTACGGGAGGGAATGAGCAGTTCTTC. Translated, it gives CASSFTTGGNEQFF. Using reference TRBV7-2 and TRBJ2-1 for the parts outside the CDR3, the full variable domain is GAGVSQSPSNKVTEKGKDVELRCDPISGHTALYWYRQSLGQGLEFLIYFQGNSAPDKSGLPSDRFSAERTGGSVSTLTIQRTQQEDSAVYLCASSFTTGGNEQFFGPGTRLTVL.

The table lists this clone with a few counts. V and J are TRBV7-6 and TRBJ2-7; 10 bases align to TRBD1. The V gene end was trimmed by 5 bases and the J gene end by 6 bases; junction bases not matched to a gene: 10. Germline values: CDR1 SGHVS, CDR2 FNYEAQ. The CDR3 runs 15 residues. The CDR3 DNA reads TGTGCCAGCAGCCTCCGGAGACAGGGGGCCGCCGAGCAGTACTTC. This sequence encodes CASSLRRQGAAEQYF. Using reference TRBV7-6 and TRBJ2-7 for the parts outside the CDR3, the full variable domain is GAGVSQSPRYKVTKRGQDVALRCDPISGHVSLYWYRQALGQGPEFLTYFNYEAQQDKSGLPNDRFSAERPEGSISTLTIQRTEQRDSAMYRCASSLRRQGAAEQYFGPGTRLTVT.

This clone has only a few counts. The chain carries TRBV28 and TRBJ2-3, with a tentative D call TRBD2 (6 bases). Germline V CDR1 and CDR2: MDHEN, SYDVKM. V was pared by 1 base and J by 5 bases, with 19 bases between. This CDR3 spans 17 amino acids. In nucleotides, the CDR3 is TGTGCCAGCAGTTTATTAGGACTACGAATTATGGGAGATACGCAGTATTTT. Protein sequence: CASSLLGLRIMGDTQYF.

The chain is built from TRBV9 and TRBJ1-4, with a possible D match to TRBD1 (5 bases). Germline V gene lookup returns CDR1 SGDLS and CDR2 YYNGEE. The CDR3 extends over 17 amino acids. Between the trimmed V and J ends, which lost 1 base and 0 bases, there was a span of 13 bases. The CDR3 reads CASSVSSGPSTNEKLFF. The CDR3, as DNA: TGTGCCAGCAGCGTATCGTCAGGGCCCTCAACTAATGAAAAACTGTTTTTT.